A selection of T cell receptor beta chains follows, all from one sample in a study of blood T cell repertoires in COVID-19. The protocol was immunoSEQ multiplex PCR, while the TCRdb copy is restricted to in-frame clones and leaves out a portion. Of about 220,000 clones in the sample, approximately 84% were seen once. The specimen sequenced was peripheral blood. The receptors stem from a man aged 40-55 years with active or convalescent COVID-19. CDR3s include the opening cysteine and the closing phenylalanine or tryptophan. The order of the fields is V gene, D gene, J gene, clone size, CDR3 DNA, CDR3 protein. D genes are given only for firm matches. Clone size is not always given. Where it is, it says once, few, many or a class for expanded clones.

V: TRBV6-5
D: -
J: TRBJ2-7
size: -
DNA: TGTGCCAGCAGTTACGGACAGAGAGATTACGAGCAGTACTTC
CDR3: CASSYGQRDYEQYF

V: TRBV19
D: TRBD1
J: TRBJ1-5
size: few
DNA: TGTGCCAGTAAGGACAGGGAAGTTCAGCCCCAGCATTTT
CDR3: CASKDREVQPQHF

V: TRBV19
D: TRBD1
J: TRBJ1-5
size: -
DNA: TGTGCCAGTAGTATAGGACAGGGTAATCAGCCCCAGCATTTT
CDR3: CASSIGQGNQPQHF

V: TRBV13
D: -
J: TRBJ2-1
size: -
DNA: TGTGCCAGCAGCTTTCGAGGAGGGTCGGACAATGAGCAGTTCTTC
CDR3: CASSFRGGSDNEQFF

V: TRBV9
D: -
J: TRBJ2-5
size: -
DNA: TGTGCCAGCAGTTATGACAGCTCTCAAGAGACCCAGTACTTC
CDR3: CASSYDSSQETQYF

V: TRBV5-5
D: TRBD1
J: TRBJ2-7
size: -
DNA: TGTGCCAGCAGCGAACCGACAGGGGGCATGGACGAGCAGTACTTC
CDR3: CASSEPTGGMDEQYF

V: TRBV9
D: TRBD2
J: TRBJ2-5
size: -
DNA: TGTGCCAGCAGCGTAACGTCGGGACTAGCCGGTGGAGAGACCCAGTACTTC
CDR3: CASSVTSGLAGGETQYF

V: TRBV19
D: -
J: TRBJ1-3
size: -
DNA: TGTGCCAGTAGTGCCTCTCAGGGTCTGGGAAACACCATATATTTT
CDR3: CASSASQGLGNTIYF

V: TRBV3-1/TRBV3-2
D: TRBD2
J: TRBJ2-2
size: -
DNA: TGTGCCAGCAGCCAAGATACAGGACTAGCGGGCACCGGGGAGCTGTTTTTT
CDR3: CASSQDTGLAGTGELFF

V: TRBV9
D: -
J: TRBJ2-5
size: -
DNA: TGTGCCAGCAGCCCCCGTCAAGAGACCCAGTACTTC
CDR3: CASSPRQETQYF

V: TRBV28
D: TRBD1
J: TRBJ1-5
size: once
DNA: TGTGCCAGCAGTTTTGGGGGTTGGAGTAGGGGGCTCCAGCCCCAGCATTTT
CDR3: CASSFGGWSRGLQPQHF

V: TRBV6-1
D: -
J: TRBJ2-2
size: -
DNA: TGTGCCAGCAGTGAAGGGACATCGAACACCGGGGAGCTGTTTTTT
CDR3: CASSEGTSNTGELFF

V: TRBV6-5
D: TRBD1
J: TRBJ1-1
size: few
DNA: TGTGCCAGCAGTTACGGCAGGGGGGACACTGAAGCTTTCTTT
CDR3: CASSYGRGDTEAFF

V: TRBV19
D: -
J: TRBJ2-7
size: -
DNA: TGTGCCAGCGCCCAAGCGGGCAGCTCCTACGAGCAGTACTTC
CDR3: CASAQAGSSYEQYF

V: TRBV4-1
D: -
J: TRBJ2-3
size: once
DNA: TGCGCCAGCAGCCGAGGCACAGATACGCAGTATTTT
CDR3: CASSRGTDTQYF

V: TRBV6-4
D: -
J: TRBJ2-7
size: -
DNA: TGTGCCAGCAGTGACCCAAGGGGGCGGGACAGCTACGAGCAGTACTTC
CDR3: CASSDPRGRDSYEQYF

V: TRBV28
D: TRBD1
J: TRBJ1-2
size: -
DNA: TGTGCCAGCAGTTCGATTCCCGGGACAGCTAACTATGGCTACACCTTC
CDR3: CASSSIPGTANYGYTF

V: TRBV10-2
D: -
J: TRBJ2-5
size: -
DNA: TGCGCCAGCAGTGAGTCCGGAGAGACCCAGTACTTC
CDR3: CASSESGETQYF

V: TRBV5-6
D: TRBD1
J: TRBJ1-2
size: -
DNA: TGTGCCAGCAGCTGGGACAGGGGGGGAGGCTACACCTTC
CDR3: CASSWDRGGGYTF

V: TRBV6-5
D: -
J: TRBJ1-4
size: few
DNA: TGTGCCAGCAGACCTCAGGTTACAAGCGAAAAACTGTTTTTT
CDR3: CASRPQVTSEKLFF

V: TRBV28
D: -
J: TRBJ1-3
size: -
DNA: TGTGCCAGCAGCCGCGGGGGGCGTTCGCTAAACACCATATATTTT
CDR3: CASSRGGRSLNTIYF

V: TRBV11-2
D: TRBD2
J: TRBJ2-7
size: -
DNA: TGTGCCAGCAGCCCCGGCACGGCGGGAGGACGATACGAGCAGTACTTC
CDR3: CASSPGTAGGRYEQYF

V: TRBV29-1
D: -
J: TRBJ1-5
size: -
DNA: TGCAGCGTGGGGGCGGGGGAAGGCAATCAGCCCCAGCATTTT
CDR3: CSVGAGEGNQPQHF

V: TRBV5-1
D: -
J: TRBJ1-1
size: -
DNA: TGCGCCAGCAGCTTGATTTGGGGGGTCACTGAAGCTTTCTTT
CDR3: CASSLIWGVTEAFF

V: TRBV4-1
D: TRBD1
J: TRBJ1-1
size: -
DNA: TGCGCCAGCAGTCAGACAGGGCTTCGAACTGAAGCTTTCTTT
CDR3: CASSQTGLRTEAFF

V: TRBV29-1
D: -
J: TRBJ1-1
size: -
DNA: TGCAGCGTTGAAAGGAGGGGAGTCAGGGACACTGAAGCTTTCTTT
CDR3: CSVERRGVRDTEAFF

V: TRBV24-1
D: TRBD1
J: TRBJ2-1
size: -
DNA: TGTGCCACCAGTGACGGGACAGAAAACTACAATGAGCAGTTCTTC
CDR3: CATSDGTENYNEQFF

V: TRBV28
D: TRBD1
J: TRBJ1-6
size: -
DNA: TGTGCCAGCAGCCCCGGGACAGGCGCTTCACCCCTCCACTTT
CDR3: CASSPGTGASPLHF

V: TRBV4-2
D: TRBD1
J: TRBJ2-7
size: -
DNA: TGTGCCAGCAGCTTCGGACAGGGCGGAAGCTACGAGCAGTACTTC
CDR3: CASSFGQGGSYEQYF